This T cell receptor (beta chain) was recovered during a study of blood T cell repertoires in COVID-19. Study details: Some COVID-19 samples were acute and others convalescent; all came from the United States, Italy and Spain. In each case, the material was cDNA or gDNA derived from T cells, B-cell-depleted T cells, or PBMCs.

The authors' processing: Estimation of nucleated cell counts was performed using reference gene primer amplification. Repertoires were generated with immunoSEQ multiplex PCR, while TCRdb's copy carries only in-frame clones and drops some. The V and J calls and clone size were taken over from that table, and D and trimming were inferred from the DNA. The sample shows about 97,000 clones, 85% of them seen only once. The CDR3 has 15 residues. CDR1 SGHDN and CDR2 FVKESK come from the germline V gene. V gave up 4 bases and J gave up 5 bases; unmatched junction bases: 7. In its sample, this clone was seen once.

The genes are TRBV14 and TRBJ2-3; 9 nucleotides line up with TRBD2. Sample: peripheral blood. This TCR was recovered from a woman in her 70s with active or convalescent COVID-19. In DNA, the CDR3 is TGTGCCAGCAGCCTAGTAGCGGGGGCGGGAGATACGCAGTATTTT. Translated, it gives CASSLVAGAGDTQYF.